This T cell receptor beta chain derives from a study of post-analysis software for immune sequencing data (dated by TCRdb to between 2014 and 2016). Regarding the study in general: Relapsing-remitting, secondary progressive and progressive-relapsing multiple sclerosis were recorded as disease courses, and subtype annotation was lacking for some patients. Patient repertoires were compared against about a dozen previously published healthy control repertoires from donors aged 6 to 25 years. A subset of samples was prepared in parallel using single-end sample barcoding, then pooled and co-amplified after Illumina adapter ligation.

Measured from the cysteine to the phenylalanine, the CDR3 is 14 residues long. Only the CDR3 DNA is retained, 42 bases long and in frame from the first base. The germline V gene supplies CDR1 SGHTA and CDR2 FQGTGA. What the study reported, not specific to this receptor: About five TRBV segments, including TRBV5-6, TRBV5-1 and TRBV20-1, were significantly more frequent in patients than controls. Multiple sclerosis patients had significantly lower normalized Chao1 diversity than controls, a result that suggests substantial peripheral T-cell clonal expansion. The multiple sclerosis patient group was slightly younger than the control group. Direct clustering with F measure revealed strong co-clustering of samples prepared in the same batch, which led to a batch-effect correction.

To demonstrate the VDJtools post-analysis software, TCR beta repertoires were profiled from the peripheral blood of about 14 young patients with multiple sclerosis. The multiple sclerosis patients were children and adolescents between roughly 6 and 16 years of age. Library preparation employed PCR. The sample was run on an Illumina HiSeq 2500. To reduce PCR and sequencing biases, unique molecular identifiers were built into the TCR beta cDNA libraries. Every 1 to 10 million input T cells yielded roughly 500,000 cDNA molecules, meaning each molecule approximated one T cell. The patient libraries were prepared and sequenced using the same protocol as the earlier healthy control dataset. Samples belonging to the same batch were prepared together, multiplexed and sequenced on a shared HiSeq lane. As for the authors' bioinformatics: MIGEC was used to process the raw barcoded reads, and molecular identifier groups with only a single read were discarded before consensus assembly and CDR3 extraction. VDJtools was used for post-analysis of the clonotype tables, with diversity normalized by down-sampling every dataset to the smallest sample size. To correct batch-related cross-sample contamination, repertoire overlap clustering matched CDR3 amino acid sequences but not nucleotide sequences. In TCRdb, the public reads were trimmed at Q25 with fastp and aligned with MiXCR, with productive beta chains retained. Each CDR3 protein gets just one entry, which takes the most common genes and DNA from the rows behind it. These V and J calls rely on TCRdb rather than the paper's analysis. This sample comprises more than 350,000 distinct CDR3 sequences, more than 30% of them detected only once. The ten biggest clones cover roughly 8.2% of the sample.

With regard to this clonotype: There is no known antigen for this receptor. No clone much larger than this one lies a single base away; base qualities are absent.

The sequence was obtained from a girl aged 2 to 10 with multiple sclerosis. The sample taken for sequencing was blood. The rearrangement joined TRBV7-3 to TRBJ2-5; the best D guess is TRBD1, with 6 bases matching. Near its end, the DNA agrees better with TRBJ2-1, so the J call may be wrong. The DNA sequence is given as TGTGCCAGCAGCCCGGGACGGGGACAAGAGACCCAGTTCTTC. It is translated as CASSPGRGQETQFF.